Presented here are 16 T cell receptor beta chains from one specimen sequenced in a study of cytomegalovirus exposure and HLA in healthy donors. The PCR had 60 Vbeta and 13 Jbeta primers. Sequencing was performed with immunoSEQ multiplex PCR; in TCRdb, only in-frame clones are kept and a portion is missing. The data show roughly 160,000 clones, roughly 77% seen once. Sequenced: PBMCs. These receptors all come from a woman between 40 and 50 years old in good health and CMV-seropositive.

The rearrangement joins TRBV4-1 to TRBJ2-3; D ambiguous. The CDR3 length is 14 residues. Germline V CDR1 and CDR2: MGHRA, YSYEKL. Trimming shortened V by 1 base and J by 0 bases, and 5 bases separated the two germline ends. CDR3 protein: CASSQVFSTDTQYF. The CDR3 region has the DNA TGCGCCAGCAGCCAAGTATTCAGCACAGATACGCAGTATTTT.

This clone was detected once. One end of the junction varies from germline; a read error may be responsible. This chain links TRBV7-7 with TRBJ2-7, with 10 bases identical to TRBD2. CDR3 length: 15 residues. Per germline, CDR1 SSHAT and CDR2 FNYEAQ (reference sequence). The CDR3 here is CASSQSTSGISEQYF. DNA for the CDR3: TGTGCTAGCAGCCAAAGTACTAGCGGGATAAGCGAGCAGTACTTC.

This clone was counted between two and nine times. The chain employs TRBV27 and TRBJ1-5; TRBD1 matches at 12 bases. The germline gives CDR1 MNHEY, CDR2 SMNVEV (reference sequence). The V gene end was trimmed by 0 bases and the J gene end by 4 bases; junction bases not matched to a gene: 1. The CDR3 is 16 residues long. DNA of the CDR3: TGTGCCAGCAGTTTATCGGGACAGGGGGCTAATCAGCCCCAGCATTTT. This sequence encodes CASSLSGQGANQPQHF.

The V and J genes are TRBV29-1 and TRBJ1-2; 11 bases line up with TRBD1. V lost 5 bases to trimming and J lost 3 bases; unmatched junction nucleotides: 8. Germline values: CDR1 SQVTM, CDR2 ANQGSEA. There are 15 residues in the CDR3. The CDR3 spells CSVQVPGQGDYGYTF. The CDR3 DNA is TGCAGCGTTCAAGTCCCGGGACAGGGGGACTATGGCTACACCTTC.

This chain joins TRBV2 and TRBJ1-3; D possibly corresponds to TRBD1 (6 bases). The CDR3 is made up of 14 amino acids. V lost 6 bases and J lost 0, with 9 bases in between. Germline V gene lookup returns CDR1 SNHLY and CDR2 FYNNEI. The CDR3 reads CASRGQYSGNTIYF. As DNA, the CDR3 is TGTGCCAGCAGAGGACAGTACTCTGGAAACACCATATATTTT. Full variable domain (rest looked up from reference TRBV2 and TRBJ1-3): EPEVTQTPSHQVTQMGQEVILRCVPISNHLYFYWYRQILGQKVEFLVSFYNNEISEKSEIFDDQFSVERPDGSNFTLKIRSTKLEDSAMYFCASRGQYSGNTIYFGEGSWLTVV.

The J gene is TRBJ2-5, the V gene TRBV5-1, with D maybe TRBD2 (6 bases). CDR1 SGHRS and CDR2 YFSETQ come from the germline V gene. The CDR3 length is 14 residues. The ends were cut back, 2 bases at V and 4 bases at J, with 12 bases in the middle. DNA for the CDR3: TGCGCCAGCAGCTTCTATCAAGCGGGAGAGACCCAGTACTTC. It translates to CASSFYQAGETQYF.

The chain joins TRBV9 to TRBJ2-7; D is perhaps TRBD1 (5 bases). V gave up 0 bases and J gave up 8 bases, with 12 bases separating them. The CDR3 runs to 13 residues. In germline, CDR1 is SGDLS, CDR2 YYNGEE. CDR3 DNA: TGTGCCAGCAGCGTAGCTCTAGACAGACAGCAGTACTTC. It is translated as CASSVALDRQQYF.

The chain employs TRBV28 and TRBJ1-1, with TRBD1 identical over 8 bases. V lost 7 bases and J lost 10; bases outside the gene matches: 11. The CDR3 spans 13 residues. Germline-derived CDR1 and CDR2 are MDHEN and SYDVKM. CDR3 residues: CASTLDRVNGAFF. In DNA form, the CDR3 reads TGTGCCAGCACTTTGGACAGGGTCAATGGAGCTTTCTTT.

CDR3 nucleotide sequence: TGTGCCAGCAGCGTCGGGATCTACGAGCAGTACTTC. This encodes CASSVGIYEQYF. The genes are TRBV7-2 and TRBJ2-7, with a possible D match to TRBD2 (5 bases). The V and J ends lost 5 bases and 3 bases respectively, with 8 bases between them. The CDR3 is 12 amino acids. Germline V gives CDR1 SGHTA, CDR2 FQGNSA.

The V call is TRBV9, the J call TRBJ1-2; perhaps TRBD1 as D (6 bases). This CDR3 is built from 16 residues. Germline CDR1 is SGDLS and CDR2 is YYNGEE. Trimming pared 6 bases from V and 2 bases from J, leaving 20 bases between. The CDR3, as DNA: TGTGCCAGCACTCCTCTGGGGGGGGCGATGAACTATGGCTACACCTTC. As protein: CASTPLGGAMNYGYTF.

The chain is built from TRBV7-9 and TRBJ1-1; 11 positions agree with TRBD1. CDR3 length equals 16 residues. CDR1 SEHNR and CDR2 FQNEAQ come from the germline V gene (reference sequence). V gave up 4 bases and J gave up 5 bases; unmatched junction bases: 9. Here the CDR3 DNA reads TGTGCCAGCAGCTACAGAAGGGACAGGGGGGCAACTGAAGCTTTCTTT. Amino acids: CASSYRRDRGATEAFF. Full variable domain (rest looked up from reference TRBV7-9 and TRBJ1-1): DTGVSQNPRHKITKRGQNVTFRCDPISEHNRLYWYRQTLGQGPEFLTYFQNEAQLEKSRLLSDRFSAERPKGSFSTLEIQRTEQGDSAMYLCASSYRRDRGATEAFFGQGTRLTVV.

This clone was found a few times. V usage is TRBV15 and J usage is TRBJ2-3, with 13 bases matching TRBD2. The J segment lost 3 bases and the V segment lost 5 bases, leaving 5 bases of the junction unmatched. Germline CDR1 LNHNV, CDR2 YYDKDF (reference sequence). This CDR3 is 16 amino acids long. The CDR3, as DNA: TGTGCCACCAGCGCCCGACTAGCGGGAGGTACAGATACGCAGTATTTT. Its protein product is CATSARLAGGTDTQYF.

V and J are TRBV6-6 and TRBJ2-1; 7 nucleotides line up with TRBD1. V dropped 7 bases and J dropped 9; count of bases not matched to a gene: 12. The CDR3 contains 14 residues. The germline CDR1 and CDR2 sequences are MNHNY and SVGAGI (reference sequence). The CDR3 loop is CASTPGQTITEQFF. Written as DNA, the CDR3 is TGTGCCAGCACTCCGGGACAGACTATTACTGAGCAGTTCTTC.

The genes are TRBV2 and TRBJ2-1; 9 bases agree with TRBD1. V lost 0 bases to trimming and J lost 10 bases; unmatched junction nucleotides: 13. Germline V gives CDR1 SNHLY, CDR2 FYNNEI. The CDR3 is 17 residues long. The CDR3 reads CASSEALFPGDRDEQFF. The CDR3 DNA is TGTGCCAGCAGTGAAGCGCTATTCCCCGGGGACAGGGACGAGCAGTTCTTC.

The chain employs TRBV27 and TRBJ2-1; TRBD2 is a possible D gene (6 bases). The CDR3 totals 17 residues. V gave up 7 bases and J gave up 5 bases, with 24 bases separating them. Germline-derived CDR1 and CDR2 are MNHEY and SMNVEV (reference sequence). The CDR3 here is CASTTQSGVLPDNEQFF. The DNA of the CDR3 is TGTGCCAGCACCACGCAATCGGGGGTCTTACCTGACAATGAGCAGTTCTTC.

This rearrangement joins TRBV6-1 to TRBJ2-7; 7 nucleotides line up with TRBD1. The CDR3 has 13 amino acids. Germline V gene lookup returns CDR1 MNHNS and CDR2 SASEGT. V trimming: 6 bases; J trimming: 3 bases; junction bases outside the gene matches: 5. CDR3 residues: CASSFGQVYEQYF. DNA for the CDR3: TGTGCCAGCAGCTTCGGACAGGTCTACGAGCAGTACTTC.